These 9 T cell receptor beta chains were sequenced from one sample in a study of CD8+ T cells in alopecia areata. RNA extraction and reverse transcription yielded cDNA as sequencing template. The data were produced by immunoSEQ multiplex PCR, yet TCRdb's version contains in-frame clones alone and is incomplete. The table includes approximately 89,000 clones, 35% to 50% detected once. The sample taken for sequencing was CD4+ T cells sorted from blood. These TCRs come from a human donor with alopecia areata.

V and J are TRBV30 and TRBJ1-1; maybe TRBD1 (5 bases). With 5 bases removed from V and 2 bases from J, the gap between germline ends came to 9 bases. CDR1 and CDR2 from the germline V gene are GTSNPN and SVGIG (reference sequence). The CDR3 has 12 amino acids. CDR3 bases: TGTGCCTGGGACAGCACCAACACTGAAGCTTTCTTT. Translated: CAWDSTNTEAFF.

The chain joins TRBV5-1 to TRBJ2-1; 7 nucleotides agree with TRBD1. Germline V gene data show CDR1 as SGHRS and CDR2 as YFSETQ. The CDR3 loop spans 15 amino acids. The V gene end was trimmed by 2 bases and the J gene end by 8 bases; junction bases not matched to a gene: 10. The CDR3 loop is CASSFPGQIVHEQFF. The CDR3 DNA follows: TGCGCCAGCAGCTTTCCGGGACAGATCGTCCATGAGCAGTTCTTC. Using reference TRBV5-1 and TRBJ2-1 for the parts outside the CDR3, the full variable domain is KAGVTQTPRYLIKTRGQQVTLSCSPISGHRSVSWYQQTPGQGLQFLFEYFSETQRNKGNFPGRFSGRQFSNSRSEMNVSTLELGDSALYLCASSFPGQIVHEQFFGPGTRLTVL.

The chain couples TRBV2 to TRBJ2-2; possibly TRBD1 or TRBD2 for D (5 bases each). With 4 bases removed from V and 6 bases from J, the gap between germline ends came to 15 bases. The CDR3 loop spans 15 amino acids. CDR1 is SNHLY, CDR2 FYNNEI, per germline. CDR3 loop: CASSAQGMEAGELFF. Written as DNA, the CDR3 is TGTGCCAGCAGTGCCCAGGGCATGGAGGCCGGGGAGCTGTTTTTT.

The gene calls are TRBV2 and TRBJ2-1; 8 bases align to TRBD2. Trimming took 7 bases from V and 3 from J; bases not matched to a gene: 8. CDR1 SNHLY and CDR2 FYNNEI come from the germline V gene. CDR3 length: 15 residues. This CDR3 is CASTRSGGSYNEQFF. The CDR3 DNA reads TGTGCCAGCACCAGAAGCGGGGGAAGCTACAATGAGCAGTTCTTC.

CDR3 amino acids: CAWATGQANQPQHF. The CDR3 nucleotides are TGTGCCTGGGCCACTGGACAGGCGAATCAGCCCCAGCATTTT. V usage is TRBV30 and J usage is TRBJ1-5; 7 bases line up with TRBD1. The CDR3 extends over 14 amino acids. Germline assignment: CDR1 GTSNPN and CDR2 SVGIG (reference sequence). With 5 bases clipped from V and 4 bases from J, the junction kept 8 bases outside the gene matches.

By share, this clone ranks as medium-sized. DNA of the CDR3: TGCAGCGTGCGGGACTCAAGCTCTGGGGCCAACGTCCTGACTTTC. Encoded protein: CSVRDSSSGANVLTF. J is TRBJ2-6 and V is TRBV29-1, with D perhaps TRBD2 (6 bases). Germline V gives CDR1 SQVTM, CDR2 ANQGSEA. Trimming left V 6 bases short and J 0 bases short, with 12 bases between. CDR3 size: 15 residues.

The chain is built from TRBV7-2 and TRBJ2-1, with D tentatively TRBD1 or TRBD2 (5 bases each). Germline assignment: CDR1 SGHTA and CDR2 FQGNSA. The CDR3 totals 14 residues. V was shortened by 2 bases and J by 2 bases, with 7 bases between the two germline ends. The CDR3: CASSLWDPYNEQFF. The CDR3 DNA sequence: TGTGCCAGCAGCTTATGGGACCCCTACAATGAGCAGTTCTTC.

In its sample, this clone was seen a few times. This sequence joins TRBV20-1 and TRBJ2-7; D not certain. The germline V gene has CDR1 DFQATT and CDR2 SNEGSKA (reference sequence). There are 11 residues in the CDR3. V was cut by 3 bases and J by 6 bases, with 9 bases left in between. Here the CDR3 reads CSASDLGEQYF. CDR3 bases: TGCAGTGCTAGTGACTTGGGCGAGCAGTACTTC.

The CDR3 DNA reads TGTGCCAGCAGCTCCGTTGAGGGGCGGAGTGGTTCACCCCTCCACTTT. Translating it yields CASSSVEGRSGSPLHF. The V and J genes are TRBV2 and TRBJ1-6; a possible D gene is TRBD1 (5 bases). The V end was cut by 6 bases, the J end by 9 bases, with 21 bases between. The CDR3 totals 16 residues. The germline gives CDR1 SNHLY, CDR2 FYNNEI.